Presented here are 9 T cell receptor beta chains from one specimen sequenced in a study of T cells in localized non-small cell lung cancer. Measured with immunoSEQ multiplex PCR; TCRdb has only the in-frame clones, and not every one. In the table there are about 1,600 clones, approximately 21% of which are singletons. This specimen was normal lung tissue next to the tumor, taken before any cancer treatment. All receptors derive from a woman aged 40-70 years with stage III squamous cell lung carcinoma.

This clone was seen a few times. V and J are TRBV6-8 and TRBJ2-7, with 8 bases matching TRBD1. CDR3 length equals 15 residues. The V segment lost 6 bases and the J segment 0 bases; nucleotides outside the gene matches: 7. Looked up from germline, CDR1 is MNHGY and CDR2 is SAAAGT. The DNA of the CDR3 is TGTGCCAGCAGATTATACGGACAGGGCTCCTACGAGCAGTACTTC. This gives the protein CASRLYGQGSYEQYF.

This CDR3 reads CASSGDGVYGYTF. CDR3 DNA: TGTGCCAGCAGTGGAGACGGGGTCTATGGCTACACCTTC. The rearrangement links TRBV9 to TRBJ1-2; D gene unclear. V lost 5 bases, J lost 4 bases, and 12 bases lay in between. From germline, CDR1 is SGDLS and CDR2 YYNGEE. This CDR3 is 13 amino acids long.

This clone was counted only a few times. This chain links TRBV12-5 with TRBJ2-2; possible D gene TRBD1, 5 bases. This CDR3 contains 12 residues. From germline, CDR1 is LGHNT and CDR2 FRNRAP. In DNA form, the CDR3 reads TGTGCCCTAGGTCAGGGAAGCGGGGAGCTGTTTTTT. Translating it yields CALGQGSGELFF.

V and J are TRBV19 and TRBJ2-5, with 7 bases matching TRBD2. The germline V gene has CDR1 LNHDA and CDR2 SQIVND (reference sequence). The CDR3 extends over 14 amino acids. The junction had 4 bases not matched to a gene; V was cut back by 1 base and J by 5 bases. CDR3 in amino acids: CASSIGGGRETQYF. The CDR3 DNA sequence: TGTGCCAGTAGTATAGGGGGGGGAAGGGAGACCCAGTACTTC.

This clone has a handful of counts. The chain carries TRBV19 and TRBJ1-2; 8 bases line up with TRBD1. The germline CDR1 and CDR2 sequences are LNHDA and SQIVND (reference sequence). V gave up 6 bases and J gave up 6 bases; unmatched junction bases: 3. There are 12 residues in the CDR3. The CDR3: CASRGQAHGYTF. CDR3 sequence (DNA): TGTGCCAGTAGGGGACAGGCACATGGCTACACCTTC.

This sequence joins TRBV11-3 and TRBJ2-5, with no clear D. The V and J ends lost 5 bases and 5 bases respectively, with 15 bases between them. In germline, CDR1 is SGHNT, CDR2 YENEEA. The CDR3 sequence is 14 residues long. The CDR3 reads CASSPLSLGETQYF. The CDR3 DNA is TGTGCCAGCAGCCCCCTCTCATTAGGGGAGACCCAGTACTTC.

The CDR3: CASSYSIHRQGREQFF. As DNA, the CDR3 is TGTGCCAGCAGTTACTCGATCCACCGACAGGGTCGTGAGCAGTTCTTC. The chain couples TRBV6-8 to TRBJ2-1; TRBD1 aligns across 7 bases. CDR1 MNHGY and CDR2 SAAAGT come from the germline V gene. V shed 0 bases, J shed 9 bases, and the junction held 11 bases outside the gene matches. The CDR3 sequence is 16 residues long.

The genes are TRBV6-8 and TRBJ2-7; 9 bases match TRBD1. Per germline, CDR1 MNHGY and CDR2 SAAAGT. The CDR3 extends over 16 amino acids. The junction had 13 bases not matched to a gene; V was cut back by 6 bases and J by 4 bases. The CDR3 DNA sequence: TGTGCCAGCAGCCAACCGGGACAGGGTTCTCGATACGAGCAGTACTTC. It encodes CASSQPGQGSRYEQYF.

The CDR3 region is CASSLGPAHTGELFF. The CDR3 bases are TGTGCCAGCAGCTTGGGCCCGGCCCACACCGGGGAGCTGTTTTTT. This sequence joins TRBV11-3 and TRBJ2-2; D is unresolved. This CDR3 has 15 residues. The germline gives CDR1 SGHNT, CDR2 YENEEA. V was pared by 3 bases and J by 3 bases, with 11 bases between.